This T cell receptor beta chain emerged from a study of blood T cell repertoires in COVID-19. Study-level background: Samples of COVID-19 (acute and convalescent) were obtained from the United States, Italy and Spain. From T cells, B-cell-depleted T cells, or PBMCs came the material, which was cDNA or gDNA.

Authors' analysis steps: Reference gene primers were amplified, and this amplification served to estimate nucleated cell counts. TCRdb's copy holds only in-frame clones and misses some; the assay was immunoSEQ multiplex PCR. V and J calls plus clone size are reproduced from that table; the DNA served to infer D and trimming. The sample has 250,000 to 350,000 clones; approximately 84% are singletons. Followed over time, Seattle patients had been enrolled while infection was active. V was trimmed by 3 bases and J by 6 bases, leaving 14 bases between them. Germline V lookup: CDR1 LNHDA, CDR2 SQIVND (reference sequence). The CDR3 length is 14 residues.

This receptor was obtained from a human donor with COVID-19, enrolled during active disease. The donor label of this sample is uncertain. The rearrangement joins TRBV19 to TRBJ1-2, with D possibly matching TRBD1 (5 bases). Sequencing was carried out using peripheral blood. CDR3 nucleotide sequence: TGTGCCAGTAGTATCGGCAGGGCTACTGATGGCTACACCTTC. It encodes CASSIGRATDGYTF.